These 18 T cell receptor beta chains came from one sample sequenced in a study of blood T cell repertoires in COVID-19. Profiling relied on immunoSEQ multiplex PCR, and the TCRdb table lists in-frame clones only, not all of them. This table has 65,000 to 75,000 clones, roughly 70% appearing once. The source material was peripheral blood. Every receptor here comes from a man aged 70-80 years with acute or convalescent COVID-19.

The V and J genes are TRBV19 and TRBJ2-7; 12 positions match TRBD2. CDR1 and CDR2 from the germline V gene are LNHDA and SQIVND (reference sequence). The CDR3 runs 13 residues. The V and J ends lost 6 bases and 5 bases, in that order; junction bases with no gene match: 2. CDR3 sequence reads: CASRTSGSHEQYF. As DNA, the CDR3 is TGTGCCAGTAGGACTAGCGGGAGTCACGAGCAGTACTTC.

The chain combines TRBV18 with TRBJ1-3; TRBD1 matches 10 bases. Germline loops: CDR1 KGHSH, CDR2 LQKENI. The ends lost 5 bases at V and 9 bases at J; junction bases unmatched: 10. CDR3 size: 15 residues. CDR3 amino acids: CASSRLPGTGVTIYF. The CDR3 DNA sequence: TGTGCCAGCTCAAGATTACCCGGGACAGGGGTCACCATATATTTT.

The V call is TRBV2, the J call TRBJ1-2, with unresolved D. V lost 10 bases, J lost 9 bases, and 24 bases lay in between. The CDR3 is made up of 14 amino acids. Germline V lookup: CDR1 SNHLY, CDR2 FYNNEI. CDR3 DNA: TGTGCCACCAATCGTAATCCAGCGCCTACCAGCTACACCTTC. It is translated as CATNRNPAPTSYTF. The variable domain in full, completed from reference TRBV2 and TRBJ1-2, reads EPEVTQTPSHQVTQMGQEVILRCVPISNHLYFYWYRQILGQKVEFLVSFYNNEISEKSEIFDDQFSVERPDGSNFTLKIRSTKLEDSAMYFCATNRNPAPTSYTFGSGTRLTVV.

V and J are TRBV5-1 and TRBJ1-1; 7 bases align to TRBD1. The CDR3 runs 15 residues. CDR1 and CDR2 (germline): SGHRS, YFSETQ. The ends lost 4 bases at V and 1 base at J; junction bases unmatched: 7. The CDR3 DNA follows: TGCGCCAGCAGCAGTACAGGGGTGGCGAACACTGAAGCTTTCTTT. Amino acid sequence: CASSSTGVANTEAFF.

This clone was seen a single time. The rearrangement joins TRBV10-3 to TRBJ1-4, with no clear D. This CDR3 is 12 amino acids long. V was shortened by 8 bases and J by 4 bases, with 8 bases between the two germline ends. From germline, CDR1 is ENHRY and CDR2 SYGVKD. This CDR3 is CAIGQDNEKLFF. The CDR3 DNA sequence: TGTGCCATCGGGCAGGATAATGAAAAACTGTTTTTT.

V and J are TRBV7-2 and TRBJ2-7; 7 positions agree with TRBD2. CDR3 length equals 17 residues. V dropped 1 base and J dropped 0; count of bases not matched to a gene: 9. Germline V gives CDR1 SGHTA, CDR2 FQGNSA. In DNA, the CDR3 is TGTGCCAGCAGCTTAGTTTCCCTAGCGGCTAGCTCCTACGAGCAGTACTTC. This translates into CASSLVSLAASSYEQYF. Using reference TRBV7-2 and TRBJ2-7 for the parts outside the CDR3, the full variable domain is GAGVSQSPSNKVTEKGKDVELRCDPISGHTALYWYRQSLGQGLEFLIYFQGNSAPDKSGLPSDRFSAERTGGSVSTLTIQRTQQEDSAVYLCASSLVSLAASSYEQYFGPGTRLTVT.

This clone was seen a few times. The rearrangement links TRBV6-2 or TRBV6-3 to TRBJ2-3; D remains ambiguous. The V end was cut by 6 bases, the J end by 3 bases, with 10 bases between. The CDR3 runs 13 residues. Germline CDR1 and CDR2: MNHEY and SVGEGT. For the CDR3, the DNA is TGTGCCAGCAGCCGAGAGGAGACAGATACGCAGTATTTT. Translated: CASSREETDTQYF.

V gene TRBV18 combines with J gene TRBJ2-1; 10 bases agree with TRBD2. There are 17 residues in the CDR3. The trim removed 1 base at V and 8 bases at J, leaving 11 bases unmatched. The germline gives CDR1 KGHSH, CDR2 LQKENI. CDR3: CASSPRSAGGGSDEQFF. Written as DNA, the CDR3 is TGTGCCAGCTCACCACGGTCAGCGGGAGGGGGTTCAGATGAGCAGTTCTTC.

The V gene is TRBV7-3, the J gene TRBJ2-1, with 7 bases that match TRBD1. Germline CDR1 reads SGHTA; CDR2 reads FQGTGA. Trimming removed 1 base from V and 0 bases from J; junction bases left unmatched: 12. This CDR3 is 19 amino acids long. The CDR3 coding sequence is TGTGCCAGCAGCTTAAGGGGCAGGGGGAAACTGAGCTCCTACAATGAGCAGTTCTTC. Translation: CASSLRGRGKLSSYNEQFF.

V is TRBV18 and J is TRBJ1-1, with 10 bases lining up with TRBD1. CDR3 length: 15 residues. J gave up 5 bases and V 6 bases, and 9 bases lay outside the gene matches. The germline V gene encodes CDR1 KGHSH and CDR2 LQKENI. The CDR3 here is CASSPGQGGTTEAFF. CDR3 coding DNA: TGTGCCAGCTCCCCCGGACAGGGGGGGACTACTGAAGCTTTCTTT.

The chain is built from TRBV7-6 and TRBJ2-3; 12 bases match TRBD2. Germline CDR1 and CDR2: SGHVS and FNYEAQ. V shed 5 bases, J shed 2 bases, and the junction held 11 bases outside the gene matches. The CDR3 loop spans 18 amino acids. In nucleotides, the CDR3 is TGTGCCAGCAGCCGCGCCCAAGGACTAGCGGGAATCACAGATACGCAGTATTTT. This sequence encodes CASSRAQGLAGITDTQYF.

There are a few counts of this clone. The V and J genes are TRBV27 and TRBJ2-7, with 7 nucleotides matching TRBD1. The CDR3 is 13 residues long. Per the germline V gene, CDR1 is MNHEY and CDR2 is SMNVEV (reference sequence). The V gene end was trimmed by 11 bases and the J gene end by 12 bases; junction bases not matched to a gene: 19. CDR3 amino acids: CAPPRDSLAYWYF. CDR3 DNA sequence: TGTGCCCCCCCCCGGGACAGCCTTGCCTATTGGTACTTC.

The chain uses TRBV9 and TRBJ2-3; 7 bases agree with TRBD2. The CDR3 contains 14 residues. Losses at the gene ends were 3 bases for V and 2 bases for J; bases not matched to a gene: 3. Per germline, CDR1 SGDLS and CDR2 YYNGEE. DNA of the CDR3: TGTGCCAGCAGCGCAGCGGGAAACACAGATACGCAGTATTTT. Amino acid sequence: CASSAAGNTDTQYF.

This sequence joins TRBV5-1 and TRBJ2-7, with unresolved D. The germline V gene has CDR1 SGHRS and CDR2 YFSETQ. The V gene lost 2 bases and the J gene lost 2 bases, with 17 bases spanning the gap. The CDR3 loop spans 16 amino acids. The DNA for the CDR3 is TGCGCCAGCAGCTTTGCCCCGGTCCCAACGGCCTACGAGCAGTACTTC. Amino acids: CASSFAPVPTAYEQYF.

This chain links TRBV5-8 with TRBJ1-2, with a weak D call TRBD1 (6 bases). Trimming left V 4 bases short and J 1 base short, with 14 bases between. The CDR3 extends over 15 amino acids. The germline V gene has CDR1 SGHTS and CDR2 YDEGEE. The CDR3 sequence is CASSPREGDNYGYTF. The CDR3 DNA reads TGTGCCAGCAGCCCCCGGGAGGGGGATAACTATGGCTACACCTTC.

The J gene is TRBJ2-2, the V gene TRBV25-1, with D possibly TRBD1 on 6 matching bases. This CDR3 comprises 15 residues. Trimming took 6 bases from V and 1 from J, leaving 12 bases between them. Germline assignment: CDR1 MGHDK and CDR2 SYGVNS. In DNA form, the CDR3 reads TGTGCCAGCAGGGGAACAGGGCTGAACACCGGGGAGCTGTTTTTT. Translated, it gives CASRGTGLNTGELFF.

The J gene is TRBJ1-2, the V gene TRBV28, with TRBD1 matching 7 bases. The CDR3 length is 17 residues. V shed 10 bases and J 0 bases; nucleotides not matched to a gene: 17. Germline lookup yields CDR1 MDHEN and CDR2 SYDVKM. The CDR3 loop is CATTTPTRQGANYGYTF. CDR3 bases: TGTGCCACTACAACACCTACGAGACAGGGAGCTAACTATGGCTACACCTTC.

This clone came up a few times. The chain combines TRBV12-5 with TRBJ2-7; the match to TRBD1 covers 9 bases. Germline CDR1 reads LGHNT; CDR2 reads FRNRAP. After removal of 0 bases from V and 2 bases from J, the junction contained 5 bases not matched to a gene. There are 16 residues in the CDR3. DNA for the CDR3: TGTGCTAGTGGTTTGGTAATGGGGACAGGGACCTACGAGCAGTACTTC. Translating gives CASGLVMGTGTYEQYF.